The T cell receptor beta chain described here comes from a study of T cells in Graves' hyperthyroidism and ophthalmopathy. This clonotype showed up many times. Uncontrolled infections, other autoimmune diseases, pregnancy or lactation led to exclusion of patients. Authors of the study amplified TCR beta CDR3 regions from RNA transcripts. First-round RT-PCR targeting the TCR CDR3 was performed with the HTBI primer set. In TCRdb, the multiplex PCR reads were re-called with MiXCR into one record per CDR3 protein. The sample includes 460,000 or so distinct CDR3 sequences, approximately 15% of them seen just once. The specimen was blood. The TCR sequence derives from a woman younger than 30 with Graves' hyperthyroidism.

The CDR3 DNA reads as TGTGCCATCAGTGAGTGGGACAGGGGGGGCGTGAACACTGAAGCTTTCTTT. Its protein product is CAISEWDRGGVNTEAFF. The gene calls are TRBV10-3 and TRBJ1-1; 11 bases line up with TRBD1. The CDR3 runs 17 residues. V dropped 1 base and J dropped 0; count of bases not matched to a gene: 4. CDR1 and CDR2 from the germline V gene are ENHRY and SYGVKD.